This T cell receptor beta chain was retrieved from a study of long-term antiretroviral therapy in people with HIV (dated by TCRdb to 2021 to 2024). About the study as a whole: The earliest samples were collected about a decade before the 2015 WHO recommendation for immediate ART, when ART was typically delayed until CD4 counts fell. A total of around 200 cryopreserved PBMC samples were contributed to the cohort by 30 adults with confirmed HIV infection, with samples collected serially over a mean of roughly six years (range 1-12). About 40% of the roughly 30 participants with HIV were female. No cross-contamination during QIAcube processing was shown when test extractions of a monoclonal T-cell line were performed alongside a few dozen polyclonal samples. A retrospective serial study tested whether ART initiation and durable HIV suppression were associated with changes in peripheral blood TRB repertoire composition and diversity.

Inclusion was restricted to participants for whom at least one PBMC sample before ART initiation and at least two post-ART samples were available. Every participant with HIV received treatment in the United States of America. Before DNA extraction, cryopreserved samples containing roughly 0.9-10 million PBMC were thawed and washed. At the time of the earliest PBMC sample for each participant with HIV, ages ranged from about 20 to 55 years. Per participant, PBMC samples came from 1-4 timepoints prior to ART initiation and 2-8 timepoints following ART initiation, for a median of 7 samples. For every participant, serial HIV viral load, CD4+ T-cell count, ART history and demographic data were obtained. A Qiagen kit on a QIAcube was used to extract genomic DNA from unsorted PBMC, with samples processed in batches of 12. At the junction V is shortened by 4 bases and J by 5 bases, with 17 bases in between. The germline V gene (reference sequence) specifies LNHNV as CDR1 and YYDKDF as CDR2. The CDR3 holds 15 amino acids from the cysteine to the phenylalanine. Kept here is only the CDR3 DNA, which spans 45 bases and is read in frame from base 1.

A note on this clone: Its antigen is not yet known. No much larger clone is present one base from it, and per-base qualities are unavailable.

The immunoSEQ hsTCRB v3.0 assay was used at survey level resolution to sequence the TRB variable region. The targeted TRB sequencing depth was about 35,000-55,000 T-cell genomes per sample. Pooled TRB libraries were sequenced on an Illumina MiSeq with a v3 150-cycle kit. As for the original processing: Repertoire analysis was performed in R inside a reproducible Nextflow workflow that covered QC, data transformation and analysis. Custom analyses were implemented in LymphoSeq2, an R package for AIRR-Seq data exploration. After excluding a few samples that yielded fewer than 5000 total TRB sequences, 188 HIV repertoires remained for analysis. Among the approximately 180 HIV repertoires that were kept, roughly 58 were collected before ART initiation and about 130 were collected after ART initiation. Repertoires were downsampled to 5000 TRB nucleotide sequences, with summary statistics averaged over 100 downsampling iterations. The analysis kept only TRB sequences whose CDR3 regions were at least seven amino acids long. Diversity was assessed using a clonality score derived from Shannon entropy and using the Gini coefficient. In the repertoire networks, any two of the top 5000 CDR3 amino acid sequences were connected whenever the two sequences differed by an edit distance of one. GLIPH2 predicted antigen specificity groups and MHC restriction for TRB CDR3 amino acid sequences. To flag known CMV, EBV, HIV or tissue antigen associations, CDR3 amino acid sequences were matched against VDJdb and McPAS-TCR. Pre-ART, post-ART and control groups were compared with Wilcoxon signed-rank tests and Holm-Bonferroni correction. Sourced from immuneACCESS, this table was stored by TCRdb with only in-frame sequences that have V and J called. A share of the clones is absent; for the studies checked, an unresolved V gene accounts for under half, and the remainder has no known explanation. The V and J calls and clone size come from that table; D and trimming were worked out from the DNA. The sample profile shows approximately 20,000 clones; around 85% of them were found once. The top ten clonotypes cover 8% of the sample.

Overall study results and their limits: Starting ART was linked to a significant rise in TRB diversity, yet even after long-term ART the diversity remained significantly lower than in transplant donor controls. The samples span the years 2004 to 2017, and the ART regimens used at that time may not be as effective as current regimens. Expanded TRB clones identified before ART initiation dominated the repertoire at all time points, although this dominance fluctuated and declined in many PLHIV after ART. HIV repertoires had narrower CDR3 length ranges than controls, and the network structure suggested an antigen-experienced repertoire that shifted only slightly toward naive after ART. Unsorted PBMC were profiled instead of sorted CD4+ and CD8+ T cells because pre-ART samples had limited cell numbers. Owing to limited PBMC availability, only the TCR beta chain was sequenced, without alpha chain pairing. No data were available on ART adherence, viral resistance or therapy changes, limiting inferences about post-ART repertoire changes.

The sample here was unsorted PBMCs, taken 0.9 years after starting antiretroviral therapy. This sequence was found in a man between 18 and 35 years old with HIV. The chain is assembled from TRBV15 and TRBJ2-5; a weak D assignment points to TRBD1 (5 bases agree). The CDR3 protein sequence reads: CATSKRIIKGETQYF. The sequenced DNA: TGTGCCACCAGCAAGAGGATTATCAAGGGGGAGACCCAGTACTTC.